The source of this T cell receptor (beta chain) is a study of T cell changes during pregnancy in multiple sclerosis. Clones were sequenced by immunoSEQ multiplex PCR, and TCRdb holds only the in-frame ones, with some missing. The profile shows 50,000 to 70,000 clones, more than 90% of them singletons. The clonotype was recovered from a female donor with multiple sclerosis, enrolled in a pregnancy study. Sequencing used peripheral blood, obtained in the second trimester of pregnancy.

The CDR3 region is CASSPWTGRTEAFF. CDR3 coding DNA: TGTGCCAGCAGCCCGTGGACAGGGAGGACTGAAGCTTTCTTT. The genes are TRBV5-6 and TRBJ1-1; 8 bases agree with TRBD1. Germline CDR1 and CDR2: SGHDT and YYEEEE. This CDR3 is 14 amino acids long. V lost 4 bases, J lost 5 bases, and 7 bases stayed unmatched.